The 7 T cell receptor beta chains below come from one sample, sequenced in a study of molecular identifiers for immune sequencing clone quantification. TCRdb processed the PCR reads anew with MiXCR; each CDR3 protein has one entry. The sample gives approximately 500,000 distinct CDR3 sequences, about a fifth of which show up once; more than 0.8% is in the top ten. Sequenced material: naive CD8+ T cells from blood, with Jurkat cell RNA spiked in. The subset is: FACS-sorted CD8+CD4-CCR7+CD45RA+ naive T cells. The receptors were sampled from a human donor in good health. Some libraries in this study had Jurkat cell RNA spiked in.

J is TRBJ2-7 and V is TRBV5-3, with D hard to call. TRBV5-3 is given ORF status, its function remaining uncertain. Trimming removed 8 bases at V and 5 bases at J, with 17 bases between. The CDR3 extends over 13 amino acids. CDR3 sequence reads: CASSLPSQDEQYF. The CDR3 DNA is TGTGCCAGCAGCCTTCCCAGTCAGGACGAGCAGTACTTC.

CDR3: CAISESYYGYTF. For the CDR3, the DNA is TGTGCCATCAGTGAGTCTTACTATGGCTACACCTTC. The chain uses TRBV10-3 and TRBJ1-2; D gene uncertain. Trimming left V 0 bases short and J 3 bases short, with 2 bases between. The germline V gene has CDR1 ENHRY and CDR2 SYGVKD. The CDR3 has 12 amino acids.

The CDR3 DNA follows: TGTGCCAGCAGCCCCGGGGATCGAGCGATCGCGAACACCGGGGAGCTGTTTTTT. Translation: CASSPGDRAIANTGELFF. V usage is TRBV3-1 and J usage is TRBJ2-2, with TRBD2 as a possible D gene (5 bases). Trimming cost V 4 bases and J 0 bases, with 18 bases left between them. The CDR3 extends over 18 amino acids. Germline V gene lookup returns CDR1 LGHDT and CDR2 YNNKEL (reference sequence).

DNA for the CDR3: TGCGCCAGCAGCCAAGAACTAGGACAGAGAACTAATGAAAAACTGTTTTTT. Translating gives CASSQELGQRTNEKLFF. This chain links TRBV4-3 with TRBJ1-4; D possibly corresponds to TRBD1 (6 bases). V lost 0 bases and J lost 1, with 12 bases in between. The CDR3 consists of 17 residues. CDR1 and CDR2 from the germline V gene are LGHNA and YSLEER.

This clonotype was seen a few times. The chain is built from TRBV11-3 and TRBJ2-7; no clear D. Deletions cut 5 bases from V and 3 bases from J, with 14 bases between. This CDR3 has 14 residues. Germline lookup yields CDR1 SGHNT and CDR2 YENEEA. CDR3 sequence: CASSPGPDYYEQYF. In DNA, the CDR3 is TGTGCCAGCAGCCCTGGACCGGATTACTACGAGCAGTACTTC.

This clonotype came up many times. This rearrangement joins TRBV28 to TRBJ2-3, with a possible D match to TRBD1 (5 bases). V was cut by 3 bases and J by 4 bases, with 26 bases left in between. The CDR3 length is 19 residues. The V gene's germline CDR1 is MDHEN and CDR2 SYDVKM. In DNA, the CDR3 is TGTGCCAGCAGTTTGGGCTCTTTACGTAACCCCTTAGGGGCAGATACGCAGTATTTT. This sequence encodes CASSLGSLRNPLGADTQYF. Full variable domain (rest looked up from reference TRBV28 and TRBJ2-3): DVKVTQSSRYLVKRTGEKVFLECVQDMDHENMFWYRQDPGLGLRLIYFSYDVKMKEKGDIPEGYSVSREKKERFSLILESASTNQTSMYLCASSLGSLRNPLGADTQYFGPGTRLTVL.

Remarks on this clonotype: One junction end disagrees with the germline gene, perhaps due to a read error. In nucleotides, the CDR3 is TGTACCAGCAGTTTCCTCGGGGCAGGCACAGATACGCAGTATTTT. This sequence encodes CTSSFLGAGTDTQYF. This sequence joins TRBV27 and TRBJ2-3; D may be TRBD1 or TRBD2 (5 bases each). Germline V gene data show CDR1 as MNHEY and CDR2 as SMNVEV (reference sequence). CDR3 size: 15 residues.